These T cell receptor beta chains were read from a single sample in a study of cytomegalovirus exposure and HLA in healthy donors. Assay used: immunoSEQ multiplex PCR; TCRdb lists only in-frame clones, some missing. The sample carries 99,000 or so clones, roughly 75% recorded once. The material sequenced was PBMCs. Source of these receptors: a woman aged 40-49 years in good health and CMV-seronegative. CDR3s include the opening cysteine and the closing phenylalanine or tryptophan. D genes are given only for firm matches. Expanded clones are given a class, and other clones once, few, many or no size at all.

NA | TRBJ1-5 | TRBV10-3 | NA | CAISESMGRVGQPQHF | TGTGCCATCAGTGAGTCAATGGGGAGGGTTGGACAGCCCCAGCATTTT
NA | TRBJ2-7 | TRBV7-9 | NA | CASSSSRVASAPYEQYF | TGTGCCAGCAGCTCCAGTAGAGTGGCTAGCGCACCCTACGAGCAGTACTTC
NA | TRBJ2-1 | TRBV9 | NA | CASSAENRISYNEQFF | TGTGCCAGCAGCGCTGAGAACAGGATCTCCTACAATGAGCAGTTCTTC
NA | TRBJ1-5 | TRBV19 | TRBD1 | CASSKPGTVVYSNQPQHF | TGTGCCAGTAGCAAACCCGGGACAGTCGTATATAGCAATCAGCCCCAGCATTTT
NA | TRBJ2-3 | TRBV29-1 | TRBD1 | CSVEDRGGADTQYF | TGCAGCGTTGAAGATCGAGGGGGCGCAGATACGCAGTATTTT
NA | TRBJ1-1 | TRBV28 | NA | CASNPPAGIAEAFF | TGTGCCAGCAACCCCCCGGCGGGGATCGCTGAAGCTTTCTTT
NA | TRBJ2-7 | TRBV5-1 | NA | CASRSGWEPGYEQYF | TGCGCCAGCAGGAGCGGGTGGGAGCCTGGCTACGAGCAGTACTTC
NA | TRBJ2-5 | TRBV7-2 | NA | CASSLRRLETQYF | TGTGCCAGCAGCTTAAGGAGGTTAGAGACCCAGTACTTC
NA | TRBJ2-5 | TRBV20-1 | NA | CSARRETQYF | TGCAGTGCTAGACGAGAGACCCAGTACTTC
NA | TRBJ2-7 | TRBV5-6 | NA | CASSLIVGSYEQYF | TGTGCCAGCAGCTTGATAGTCGGCTCCTACGAGCAGTACTTC
NA | TRBJ1-6 | TRBV30 | NA | CAWRSQLNSPLHF | TGTGCCTGGAGATCACAGCTTAATTCACCCCTCCACTTT
NA | TRBJ1-1 | TRBV5-5 | NA | CASSLGGAGLWNTEAFF | TGTGCCAGCAGCTTGGGAGGTGCGGGGCTTTGGAACACTGAAGCTTTCTTT
NA | TRBJ2-7 | TRBV4-1 | TRBD1 | CASSQEPGGSSYEQYF | TGCGCCAGCAGCCAAGAGCCAGGGGGTAGCTCCTACGAGCAGTACTTC
few | TRBJ1-1 | TRBV7-2 | NA | CASSEAGEGFF | TGTGCCAGCAGCGAAGCAGGGGAGGGTTTCTTT
once | TRBJ1-1 | TRBV11-2 | TRBD1 | CASRTTGQGTTEAFF | TGTGCCAGTCGAACTACGGGACAGGGGACTACCGAAGCTTTCTTT
few | TRBJ2-6 | TRBV5-6 | TRBD2 | CASSLLAGTNGANVLTF | TGTGCCAGCAGCTTGTTAGCGGGAACGAATGGGGCCAACGTCCTGACTTTC
few | TRBJ1-2 | TRBV7-2 | TRBD1 | CASSLAPQGQGDGYTF | TGTGCCAGCAGCTTAGCCCCCCAGGGACAGGGGGACGGCTACACCTTC
few | TRBJ1-5 | TRBV19 | NA | CARTLKARGPSNQPQHF | TGTGCCAGGACGCTTAAGGCTAGGGGCCCTAGCAATCAGCCCCAGCATTTT
NA | TRBJ2-7 | TRBV15 | NA | CATSRDLLSYEQYF | TGTGCCACCAGCAGAGATCTCCTTTCCTACGAGCAGTACTTC
NA | TRBJ2-7 | TRBV27 | NA | CASSSQVAYEQYF | TGTGCCAGCAGTTCACAAGTAGCCTACGAGCAGTACTTC
once | TRBJ2-7 | TRBV19 | TRBD1 | CASSAGTVTYEQYF | TGTGCCAGTAGTGCCGGGACAGTGACCTACGAGCAGTACTTC
NA | TRBJ2-3 | TRBV15 | NA | CATSSPGGTSSKQYF | TGTGCCACCAGCAGCCCCGGAGGGACTTCCTCCAAGCAGTATTTT
NA | TRBJ2-2 | TRBV2 | NA | CASSPLTPTGELFF | TGTGCCAGCAGTCCACTCACCCCGACCGGGGAGCTGTTTTTT
NA | TRBJ1-3 | TRBV10-3 | TRBD1 | CAISGTGGNTIYF | TGTGCCATCAGTGGGACAGGGGGAAACACCATATATTTT
NA | TRBJ1-5 | TRBV7-8 | NA | CASSQARQPQHF | TGTGCCAGCAGCCAGGCGCGTCAGCCCCAGCATTTT
NA | TRBJ2-5 | TRBV13 | NA | CASSLGQQGGETQYF | TGTGCCAGCAGCTTAGGCCAGCAAGGGGGAGAGACCCAGTACTTC
once | TRBJ2-7 | TRBV5-1 | TRBD2 | CASSLSRGAYEQYF | TGCGCCAGCAGCCTCTCGCGGGGGGCCTACGAGCAGTACTTC
NA | TRBJ2-1 | TRBV28 | TRBD2 | CASSLPSGLGDEQFF | TGTGCCAGCAGTCTACCTAGCGGTCTTGGGGATGAGCAGTTCTTC
few | TRBJ1-2 | TRBV4-1 | NA | CASSSDRGRDGYTF | TGCGCCAGCAGCTCAGACAGAGGCCGGGATGGCTACACCTTC
NA | TRBJ2-1 | TRBV19 | NA | CASISSAGSYNEQFF | TGTGCCAGTATCTCGTCGGCGGGCTCCTACAATGAGCAGTTCTTC
NA | TRBJ1-1 | TRBV7-9 | NA | CASSLSGYTEAFF | TGTGCCAGCAGCTTATCCGGGTACACTGAAGCTTTCTTT
NA | TRBJ1-2 | TRBV6-5 | NA | CASSGRRNYGYTF | TGTGCCAGCTCCGGACGGAGGAACTATGGCTACACCTTC
NA | TRBJ2-7 | TRBV2 | NA | CASSGITGSEQYF | TGTGCCAGCAGTGGAATAACAGGGTCCGAGCAGTACTTC
NA | TRBJ2-2 | TRBV6-5 | NA | CASSYTGGAGELFF | TGTGCCAGCAGTTACACAGGGGGGGCCGGGGAGCTGTTTTTT
few | TRBJ2-1 | TRBV4-3 | NA | CASSQPGYNEQFF | TGCGCCAGCAGCCAACCAGGGTACAATGAGCAGTTCTTC